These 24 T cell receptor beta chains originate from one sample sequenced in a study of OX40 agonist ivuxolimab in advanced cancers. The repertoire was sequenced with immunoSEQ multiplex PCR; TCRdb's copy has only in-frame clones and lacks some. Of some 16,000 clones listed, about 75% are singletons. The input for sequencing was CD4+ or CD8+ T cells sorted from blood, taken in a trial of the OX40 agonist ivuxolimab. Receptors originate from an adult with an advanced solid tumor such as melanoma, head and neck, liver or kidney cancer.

CDR3 in amino acids: CASSPGQAIYEQYF. The CDR3 region has the DNA TGTGCCAGTAGCCCGGGACAGGCTATCTACGAGCAGTACTTC. This chain links TRBV19 with TRBJ2-7; 8 bases are a match to TRBD1. The V gene end was trimmed by 6 bases and the J gene end by 3 bases; junction bases not matched to a gene: 7. Germline V gene lookup returns CDR1 LNHDA and CDR2 SQIVND (reference sequence). The CDR3 length is 14 residues.

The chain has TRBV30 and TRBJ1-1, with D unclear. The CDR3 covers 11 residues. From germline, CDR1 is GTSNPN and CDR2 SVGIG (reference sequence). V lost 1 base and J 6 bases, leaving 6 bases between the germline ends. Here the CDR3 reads CAWSAGAEAFF. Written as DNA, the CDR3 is TGTGCCTGGAGTGCGGGAGCTGAAGCTTTCTTT.

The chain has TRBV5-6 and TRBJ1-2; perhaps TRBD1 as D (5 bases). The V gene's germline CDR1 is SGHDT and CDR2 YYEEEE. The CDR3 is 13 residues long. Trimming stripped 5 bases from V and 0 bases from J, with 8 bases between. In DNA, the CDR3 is TGTGCCAGCAGGGGGGTTTCTAACTATGGCTACACCTTC. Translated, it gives CASRGVSNYGYTF.

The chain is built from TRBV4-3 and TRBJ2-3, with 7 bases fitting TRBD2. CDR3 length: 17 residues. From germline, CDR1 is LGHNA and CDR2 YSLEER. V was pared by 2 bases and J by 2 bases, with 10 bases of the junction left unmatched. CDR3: CASSQTHGEGHTDTQYF. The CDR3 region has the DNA TGCGCCAGCAGCCAAACCCATGGGGAGGGGCACACAGATACGCAGTATTTT.

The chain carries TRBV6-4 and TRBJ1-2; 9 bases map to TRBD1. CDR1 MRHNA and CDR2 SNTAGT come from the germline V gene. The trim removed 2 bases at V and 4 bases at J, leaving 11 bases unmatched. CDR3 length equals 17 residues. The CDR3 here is CASSDPVQGAEVYGYTF. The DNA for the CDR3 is TGTGCCAGCAGTGACCCAGTACAGGGGGCTGAAGTCTATGGCTACACCTTC.

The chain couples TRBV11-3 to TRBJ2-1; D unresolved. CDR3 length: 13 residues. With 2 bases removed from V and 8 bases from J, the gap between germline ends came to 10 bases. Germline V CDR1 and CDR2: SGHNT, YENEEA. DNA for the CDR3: TGTGCCAGCAGCTTAACAGCTTTCGATGAGCAGTTCTTC. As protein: CASSLTAFDEQFF.

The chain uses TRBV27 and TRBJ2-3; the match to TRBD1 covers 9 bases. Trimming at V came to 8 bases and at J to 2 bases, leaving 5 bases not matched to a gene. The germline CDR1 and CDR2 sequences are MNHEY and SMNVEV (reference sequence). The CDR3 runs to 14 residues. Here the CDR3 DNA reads TGTGCCAGCTCCGGGACAGGGAACACAGATACGCAGTATTTT. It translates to CASSGTGNTDTQYF.

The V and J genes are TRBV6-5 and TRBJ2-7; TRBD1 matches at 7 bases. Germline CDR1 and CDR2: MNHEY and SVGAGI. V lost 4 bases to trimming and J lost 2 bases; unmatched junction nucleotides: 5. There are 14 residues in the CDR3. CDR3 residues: CASSSGQVTYEQYF. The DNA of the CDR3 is TGTGCCAGCAGTTCAGGACAGGTCACCTACGAGCAGTACTTC.

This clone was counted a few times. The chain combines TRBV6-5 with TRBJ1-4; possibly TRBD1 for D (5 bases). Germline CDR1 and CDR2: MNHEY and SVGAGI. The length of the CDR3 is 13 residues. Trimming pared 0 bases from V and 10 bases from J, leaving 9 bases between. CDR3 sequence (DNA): TGTGCCAGCAGTTACTCGACTGGGGGAAAACTGTTTTTT. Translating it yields CASSYSTGGKLFF.

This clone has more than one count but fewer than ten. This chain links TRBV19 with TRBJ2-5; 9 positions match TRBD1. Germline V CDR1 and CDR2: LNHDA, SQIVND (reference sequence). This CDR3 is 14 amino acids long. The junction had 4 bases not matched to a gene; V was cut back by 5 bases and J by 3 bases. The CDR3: CASSPTGGEETQYF. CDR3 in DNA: TGTGCCAGTAGTCCCACAGGGGGCGAAGAGACCCAGTACTTC.

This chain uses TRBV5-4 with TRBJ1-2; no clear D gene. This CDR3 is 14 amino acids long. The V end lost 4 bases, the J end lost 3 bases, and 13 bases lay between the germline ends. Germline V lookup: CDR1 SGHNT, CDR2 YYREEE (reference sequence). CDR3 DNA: TGTGCCAGCAGCCGGCGGGAGGGAGACTATGGCTACACCTTC. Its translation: CASSRREGDYGYTF.

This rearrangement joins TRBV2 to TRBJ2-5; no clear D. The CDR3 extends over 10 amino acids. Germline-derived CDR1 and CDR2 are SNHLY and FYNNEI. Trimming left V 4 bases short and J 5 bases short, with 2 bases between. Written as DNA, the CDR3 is TGTGCCAGCAGTGGGGAGACCCAGTACTTC. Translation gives CASSGETQYF. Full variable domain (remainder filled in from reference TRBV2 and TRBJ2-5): EPEVTQTPSHQVTQMGQEVILRCVPISNHLYFYWYRQILGQKVEFLVSFYNNEISEKSEIFDDQFSVERPDGSNFTLKIRSTKLEDSAMYFCASSGETQYFGPGTRLLVL.

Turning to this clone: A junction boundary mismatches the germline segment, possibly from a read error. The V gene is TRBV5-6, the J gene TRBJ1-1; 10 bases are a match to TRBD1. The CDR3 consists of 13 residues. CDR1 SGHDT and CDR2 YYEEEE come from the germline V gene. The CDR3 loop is CASSLDRGTEAFF. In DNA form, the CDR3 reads TGTGCCAGCAGTTTGGACAGGGGGACTGAAGCTTTCTTT.

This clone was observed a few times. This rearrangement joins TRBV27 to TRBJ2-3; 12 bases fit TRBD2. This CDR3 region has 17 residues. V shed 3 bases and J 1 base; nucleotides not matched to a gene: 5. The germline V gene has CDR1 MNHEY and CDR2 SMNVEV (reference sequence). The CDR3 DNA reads TGTGCCAGCAGTTTTCAGGGACTAGCGGGCGGCACAGATACGCAGTATTTT. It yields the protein CASSFQGLAGGTDTQYF.

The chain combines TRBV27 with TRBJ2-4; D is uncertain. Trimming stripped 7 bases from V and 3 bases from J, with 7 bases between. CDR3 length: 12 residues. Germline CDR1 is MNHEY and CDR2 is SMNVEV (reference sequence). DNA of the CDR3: TGTGCCAGCAAGGGTTTCAAAAACATTCAGTACTTC. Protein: CASKGFKNIQYF.

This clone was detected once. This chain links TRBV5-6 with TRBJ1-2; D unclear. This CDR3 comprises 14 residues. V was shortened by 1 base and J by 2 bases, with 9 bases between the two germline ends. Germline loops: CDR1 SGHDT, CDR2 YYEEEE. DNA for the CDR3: TGTGCCAGCAGCTTGATTTCGGACAACTATGGCTACACCTTC. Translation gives CASSLISDNYGYTF.

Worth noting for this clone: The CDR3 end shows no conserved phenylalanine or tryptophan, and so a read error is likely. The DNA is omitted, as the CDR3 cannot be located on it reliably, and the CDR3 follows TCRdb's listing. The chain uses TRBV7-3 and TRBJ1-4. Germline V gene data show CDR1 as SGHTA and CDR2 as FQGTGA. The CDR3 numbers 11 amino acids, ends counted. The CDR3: CASSPRKNCFL.

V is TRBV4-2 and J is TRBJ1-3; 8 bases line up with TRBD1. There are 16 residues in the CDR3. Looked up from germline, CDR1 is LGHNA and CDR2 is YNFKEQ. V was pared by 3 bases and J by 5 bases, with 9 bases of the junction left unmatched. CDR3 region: CASSHGYSGGRNTIYF. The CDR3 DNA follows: TGTGCCAGCAGCCACGGTTATTCAGGGGGCCGAAACACCATATATTTT.

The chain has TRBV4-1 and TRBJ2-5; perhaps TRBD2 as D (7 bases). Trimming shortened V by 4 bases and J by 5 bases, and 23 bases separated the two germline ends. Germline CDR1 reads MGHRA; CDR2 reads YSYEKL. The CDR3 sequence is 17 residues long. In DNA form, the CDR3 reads TGCGCCAGCAGCCGTCTAAAGGGGGGGTCCTCGGGCGAGACCCAGTACTTC. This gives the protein CASSRLKGGSSGETQYF.

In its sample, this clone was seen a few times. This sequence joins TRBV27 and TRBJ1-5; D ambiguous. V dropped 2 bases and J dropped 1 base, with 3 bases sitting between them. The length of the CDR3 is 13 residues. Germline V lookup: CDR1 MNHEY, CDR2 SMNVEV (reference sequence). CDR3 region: CASSLRSNQPQHF. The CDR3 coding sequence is TGTGCCAGCAGTTTACGGAGCAATCAGCCCCAGCATTTT.

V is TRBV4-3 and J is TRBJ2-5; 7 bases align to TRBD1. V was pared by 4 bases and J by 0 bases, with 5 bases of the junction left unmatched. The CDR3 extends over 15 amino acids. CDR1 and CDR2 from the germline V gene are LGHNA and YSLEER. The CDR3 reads CASSPGQLYQETQYF. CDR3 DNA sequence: TGCGCCAGCAGCCCGGGACAGCTGTACCAAGAGACCCAGTACTTC.

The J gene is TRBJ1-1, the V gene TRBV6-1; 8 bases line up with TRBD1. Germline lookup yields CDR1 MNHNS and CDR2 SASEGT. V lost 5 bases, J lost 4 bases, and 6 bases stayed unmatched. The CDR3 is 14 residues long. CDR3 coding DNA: TGTGCCAGCAGTAAGGGACAGGCTATCACTGAAGCTTTCTTT. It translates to CASSKGQAITEAFF.

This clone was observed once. Here the CDR3 reads CASTRSGGANTGELFF. CDR3 DNA sequence: TGTGCCAGCACCAGGAGCGGGGGGGCGAACACCGGGGAGCTGTTTTTT. V gene TRBV7-2 combines with J gene TRBJ2-2, with 10 bases aligning to TRBD2. CDR3 size: 16 residues. The ends lost 7 bases at V and 0 bases at J; junction bases unmatched: 5. The germline gives CDR1 SGHTA, CDR2 FQGNSA.

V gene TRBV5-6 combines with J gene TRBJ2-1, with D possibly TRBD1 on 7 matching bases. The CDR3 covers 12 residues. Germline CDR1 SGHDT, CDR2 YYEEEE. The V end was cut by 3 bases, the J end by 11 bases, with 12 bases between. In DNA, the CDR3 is TGTGCCAGCAGCTGGCAGGGGGGAAAGCAGTTCTTC. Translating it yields CASSWQGGKQFF.